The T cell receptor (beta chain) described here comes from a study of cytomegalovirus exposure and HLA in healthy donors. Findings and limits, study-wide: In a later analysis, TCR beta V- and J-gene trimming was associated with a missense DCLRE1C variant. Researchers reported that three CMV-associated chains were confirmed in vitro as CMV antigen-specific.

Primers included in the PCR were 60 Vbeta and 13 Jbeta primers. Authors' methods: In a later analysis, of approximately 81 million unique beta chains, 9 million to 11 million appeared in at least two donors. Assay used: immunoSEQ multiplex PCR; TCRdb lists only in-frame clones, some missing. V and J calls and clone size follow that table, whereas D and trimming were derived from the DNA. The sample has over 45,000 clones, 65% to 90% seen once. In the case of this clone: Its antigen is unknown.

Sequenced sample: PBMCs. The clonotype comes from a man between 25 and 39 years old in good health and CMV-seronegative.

The CDR3 here is CASSELSEGAWGDEQFF. CDR3 nucleotides: TGTGCCAGCAGTGAACTATCTGAGGGGGCCTGGGGAGATGAGCAGTTCTTC. The chain links TRBV25-1 to TRBJ2-1, with 7 bases lining up with TRBD1. The V segment lost 2 bases and the J segment 8 bases; nucleotides outside the gene matches: 15. Germline V gene data show CDR1 as MGHDK and CDR2 as SYGVNS. This CDR3 contains 17 residues.